These 11 T cell receptor beta chains originate from one sample sequenced in a study of blood T cell repertoires in COVID-19. The table came from immunoSEQ multiplex PCR; TCRdb's copy has only in-frame clones and leaves some out. Of more than 200,000 clones listed, approximately 86% are singletons. Material: peripheral blood. The receptors derive from a man in his forties or fifties with acute or convalescent COVID-19.

V is TRBV21-1 and J is TRBJ2-7; TRBD1 is taken as the D call from the table, unchecked against the DNA. TRBV21-1 is flagged as a pseudogene. This CDR3 is 16 amino acids long. The CDR3 DNA follows: TGTGCCAGCAGCATGCAGTTCGGGACACGCTCGCTCGAGCAGTACTTC. This translates into CASSMQFGTRSLEQYF.

V gene TRBV5-4 combines with J gene TRBJ2-2, with D perhaps TRBD2 (6 bases). This CDR3 spans 16 amino acids. Germline-derived CDR1 and CDR2 are SGHNT and YYREEE (reference sequence). V dropped 4 bases and J dropped 6 bases, with 19 bases sitting between them. CDR3 DNA sequence: TGTGCCAGCAGCCCGGGACTCAGGGAACGGGCCGGGGAGCTGTTTTTT. This encodes CASSPGLRERAGELFF.

The CDR3 nucleotides are TGTGCCAGCAGTCCTACCCTTGAAGAGACCCAGTACTTC. It yields the protein CASSPTLEETQYF. The chain carries TRBV27 and TRBJ2-5; D is undetermined. CDR3 length: 13 amino acids. Germline assignment: CDR1 MNHEY and CDR2 SMNVEV (reference sequence). Trimming took off 5 bases at V and 3 bases at J, with 10 bases between the two ends.

The V gene is TRBV27, the J gene TRBJ2-3; 9 bases line up with TRBD2. After removal of 8 bases from V and 3 bases from J, the junction contained 18 bases not matched to a gene. Per germline, CDR1 MNHEY and CDR2 SMNVEV (reference sequence). This CDR3 comprises 18 residues. The CDR3 reads CASSLPRYAGGPTDTQYF. DNA of the CDR3: TGTGCCAGCTCCCTGCCCCGGTACGCGGGAGGGCCGACAGATACGCAGTATTTT.

The chain has TRBV19 and TRBJ1-1, with 9 bases aligning to TRBD1. J was trimmed by 4 bases and V by 6 bases; bases with no gene match: 3. Germline values: CDR1 LNHDA, CDR2 SQIVND (reference sequence). CDR3 length: 13 residues. The CDR3 loop is CASSDRGGTEAFF. The CDR3 DNA is TGTGCCAGTAGCGACAGGGGGGGCACTGAAGCTTTCTTT.

The CDR3 spells CASSSTRDSNSPLHF. The CDR3 DNA follows: TGTGCCAGCAGCTCCACTAGGGACAGCAATTCACCCCTCCACTTT. V usage is TRBV7-9 and J usage is TRBJ1-6; 7 nucleotides line up with TRBD1. Germline V gene lookup returns CDR1 SEHNR and CDR2 FQNEAQ (reference sequence). Unmatched junction bases numbered 7, after V lost 4 bases and J lost 7 bases. This CDR3 has 15 amino acids.

The chain combines TRBV3-1 (or the pseudogene TRBV3-2) with TRBJ2-3; 12 bases match TRBD2. This CDR3 has 17 residues. Germline V gives CDR1 LGHDT, CDR2 YNNKEL (reference sequence). The J segment lost 4 bases and the V segment lost 2 bases, leaving 7 bases of the junction unmatched. The DNA of the CDR3 is TGTGCCAGCAGCCAAACTAAACTAGCGGGAGGCCCAGATACGCAGTATTTT. Residues: CASSQTKLAGGPDTQYF.

The chain joins TRBV5-8 to TRBJ2-5; 8 bases are a match to TRBD2. Germline V gives CDR1 SGHTS, CDR2 YDEGEE. The CDR3 contains 15 residues. V lost 3 bases and J lost 5; bases outside the gene matches: 9. This CDR3 is CASSSGLAGGETQYF. DNA of the CDR3: TGTGCCAGCAGCTCGGGGCTAGCGGGCGGGGAGACCCAGTACTTC.

The chain links TRBV7-2 to TRBJ1-5; D is unclear. The CDR3 runs to 16 residues. Trimming stripped 5 bases from V and 0 bases from J, with 14 bases between. CDR1 SGHTA and CDR2 FQGNSA come from the germline V gene. The CDR3, as DNA: TGTGCCAGCAGCCTGGAGGTGCTATATAGCAATCAGCCCCAGCATTTT. It yields the protein CASSLEVLYSNQPQHF.

This clone occurred once. The chain has TRBV9 and TRBJ1-1, with D perhaps matching TRBD1 (6 bases). V lost 4 bases and J 0 bases, leaving 13 bases between the germline ends. CDR1 is SGDLS, CDR2 YYNGEE, per germline. The CDR3 is made up of 15 amino acids. Here the CDR3 reads CASSTRDNLNTEAFF. In DNA form, the CDR3 reads TGTGCCAGCAGCACAAGGGACAATTTGAACACTGAAGCTTTCTTT.

This clone was seen just once. The chain recombines TRBV6-5 with TRBJ1-2; D remains unclear. The CDR3 runs to 14 residues. V was shortened by 2 bases and J by 2 bases, with 9 bases between the two germline ends. Germline assignment: CDR1 MNHEY and CDR2 SVGAGI. CDR3 region: CASSYRGGNYGYTF. CDR3 DNA: TGTGCCAGCAGTTACCGGGGTGGGAACTATGGCTACACCTTC.